This TCR beta chain was identified during a study of OX40 agonist ivuxolimab in advanced cancers. About the study: Administration of intravenous ivuxolimab to patients occurred every 2 weeks at 0.01 to 10 mg/kg. General study findings and limits: Compared with CD4+, CD8+ T cells on average had more expanded clones.

Patients with a history of autoimmune disease or on systemic immunosuppression were excluded. Clones were read by immunoSEQ multiplex PCR, and TCRdb kept only the in-frame ones, dropping some. The table includes tens of thousands of clones, approximately 70% detected once. A word on this clone: The antigen is unknown.

The sequenced sample was CD4+ or CD8+ T cells sorted from blood, obtained in a trial of the OX40 agonist ivuxolimab. This TCR was recovered from an adult with an advanced solid tumor such as melanoma, head and neck, liver or kidney cancer.

CDR3 nucleotide sequence: TGTGCCAGCAGCTTTACAGGGGGCACAGCCGGGGAGCAGTACTTC. Translation gives CASSFTGGTAGEQYF. V gene TRBV11-2 combines with J gene TRBJ2-7, with 9 bases that match TRBD1. Germline V gene data show CDR1 as SGHAT and CDR2 as FQNNGV. The CDR3 totals 15 residues. V was pared by 3 bases and J by 7 bases, with 10 bases of the junction left unmatched.